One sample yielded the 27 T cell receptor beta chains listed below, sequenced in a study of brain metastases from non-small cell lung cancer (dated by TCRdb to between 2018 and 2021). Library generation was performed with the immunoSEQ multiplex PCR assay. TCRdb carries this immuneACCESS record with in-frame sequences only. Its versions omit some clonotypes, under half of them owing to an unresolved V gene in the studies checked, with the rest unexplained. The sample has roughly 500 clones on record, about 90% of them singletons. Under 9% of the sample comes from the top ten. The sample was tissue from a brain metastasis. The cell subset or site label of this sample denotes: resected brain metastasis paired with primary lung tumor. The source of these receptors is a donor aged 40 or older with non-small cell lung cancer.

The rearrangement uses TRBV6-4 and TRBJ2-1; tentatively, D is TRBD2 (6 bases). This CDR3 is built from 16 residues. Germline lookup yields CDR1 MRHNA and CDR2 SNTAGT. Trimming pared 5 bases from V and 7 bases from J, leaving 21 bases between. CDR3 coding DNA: TGTGCCAGCAGTAGGCCCAGGACGGGAGACAATAATGAGCAGTTCTTC. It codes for CASSRPRTGDNNEQFF.

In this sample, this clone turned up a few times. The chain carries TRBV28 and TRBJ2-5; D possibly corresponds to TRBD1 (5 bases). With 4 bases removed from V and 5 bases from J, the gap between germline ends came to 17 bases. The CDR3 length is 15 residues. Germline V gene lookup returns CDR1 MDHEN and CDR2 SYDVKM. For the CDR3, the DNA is TGTGCCAGCAGTTCCGGGCAGGGCCTCTTGGAGACCCAGTACTTC. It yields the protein CASSSGQGLLETQYF.

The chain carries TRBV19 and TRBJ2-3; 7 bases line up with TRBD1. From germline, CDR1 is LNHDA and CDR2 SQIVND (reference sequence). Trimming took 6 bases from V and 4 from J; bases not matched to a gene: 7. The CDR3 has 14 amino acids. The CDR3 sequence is CASRLGTDSDTQYF. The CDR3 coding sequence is TGTGCCAGTAGGCTAGGGACAGACTCAGATACGCAGTATTTT.

The CDR3 DNA follows: TGTGCCAGCAGCTTTTCGGGCAACCACTACAATGAGCAGTTCTTC. Amino acids: CASSFSGNHYNEQFF. The rearrangement uses TRBV11-1 and TRBJ2-1, with D unresolved. This CDR3 has 15 residues. Between the trimmed V and J ends, which lost 3 bases and 3 bases, there was a span of 12 bases. The germline gives CDR1 SGHAT, CDR2 FQDESV (reference sequence).

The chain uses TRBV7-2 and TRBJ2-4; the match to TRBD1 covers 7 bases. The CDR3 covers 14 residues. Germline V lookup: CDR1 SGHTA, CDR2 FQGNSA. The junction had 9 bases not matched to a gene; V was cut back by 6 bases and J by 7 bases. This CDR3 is CASSLPGQRNIQYF. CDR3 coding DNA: TGTGCCAGCAGTCTTCCGGGACAGAGGAACATTCAGTACTTC.

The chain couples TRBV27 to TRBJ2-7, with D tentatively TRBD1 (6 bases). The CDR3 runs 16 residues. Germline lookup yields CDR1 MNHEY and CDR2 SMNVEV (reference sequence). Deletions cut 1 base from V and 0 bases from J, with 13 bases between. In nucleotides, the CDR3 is TGTGCCAGCAGTTTATACAGGGACATTAGCTCCTACGAGCAGTACTTC. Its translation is CASSLYRDISSYEQYF.

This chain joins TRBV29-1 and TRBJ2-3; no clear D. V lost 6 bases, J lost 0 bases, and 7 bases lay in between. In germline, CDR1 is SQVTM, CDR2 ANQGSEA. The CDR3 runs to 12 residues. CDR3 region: CSVLQSTDTQYF. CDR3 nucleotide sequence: TGCAGCGTCCTACAGAGCACAGATACGCAGTATTTT.

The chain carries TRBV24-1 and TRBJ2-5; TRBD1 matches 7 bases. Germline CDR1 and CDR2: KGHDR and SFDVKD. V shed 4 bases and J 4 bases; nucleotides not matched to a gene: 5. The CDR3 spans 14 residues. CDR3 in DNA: TGTGCCACCAGTGAAACAGGGGCTCGAGAGACCCAGTACTTC. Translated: CATSETGARETQYF.

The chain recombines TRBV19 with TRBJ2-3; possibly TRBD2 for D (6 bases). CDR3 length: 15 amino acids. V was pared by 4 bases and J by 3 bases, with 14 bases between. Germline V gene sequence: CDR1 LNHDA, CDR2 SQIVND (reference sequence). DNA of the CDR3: TGTGCCAGTAGTAAGGACCCCCGGGGGACAGATACGCAGTATTTT. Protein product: CASSKDPRGTDTQYF.

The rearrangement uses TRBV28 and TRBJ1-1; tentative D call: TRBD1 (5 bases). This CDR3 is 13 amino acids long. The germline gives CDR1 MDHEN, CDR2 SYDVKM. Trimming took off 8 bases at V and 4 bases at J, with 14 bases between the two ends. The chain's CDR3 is CASPPRGATEAFF. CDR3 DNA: TGTGCCAGCCCTCCGAGGGGAGCCACTGAAGCTTTCTTT.

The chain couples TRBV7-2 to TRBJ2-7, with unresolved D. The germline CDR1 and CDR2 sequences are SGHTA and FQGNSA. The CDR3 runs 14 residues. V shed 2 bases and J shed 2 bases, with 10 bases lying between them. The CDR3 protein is CASSLSGPPYEQYF. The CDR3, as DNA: TGTGCCAGCAGCTTATCAGGTCCCCCCTACGAGCAGTACTTC.

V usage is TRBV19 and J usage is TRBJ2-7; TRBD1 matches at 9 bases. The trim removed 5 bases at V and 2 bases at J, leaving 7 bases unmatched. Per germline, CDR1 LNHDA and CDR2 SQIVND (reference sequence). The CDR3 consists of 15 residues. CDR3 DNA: TGTGCCAGTAGTCCCGGGACAGGGATAACCTACGAGCAGTACTTC. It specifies CASSPGTGITYEQYF.

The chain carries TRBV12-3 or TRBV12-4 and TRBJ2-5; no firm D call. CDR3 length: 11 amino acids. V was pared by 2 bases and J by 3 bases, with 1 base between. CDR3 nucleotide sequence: TGTGCCAGCAGTTTAAAAGAGACCCAGTACTTC. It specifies CASSLKETQYF.

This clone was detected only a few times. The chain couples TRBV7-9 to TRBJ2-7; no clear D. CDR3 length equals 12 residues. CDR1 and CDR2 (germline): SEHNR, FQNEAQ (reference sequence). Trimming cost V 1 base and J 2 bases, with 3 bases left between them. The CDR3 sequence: CASSLEAYEQYF. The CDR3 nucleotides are TGTGCCAGCAGCTTAGAGGCCTACGAGCAGTACTTC.

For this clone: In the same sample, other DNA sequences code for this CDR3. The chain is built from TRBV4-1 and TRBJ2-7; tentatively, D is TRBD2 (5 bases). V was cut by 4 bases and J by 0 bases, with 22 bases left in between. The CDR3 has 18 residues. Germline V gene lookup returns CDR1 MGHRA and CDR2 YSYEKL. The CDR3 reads CASSLRTDSEVSSYEQYF. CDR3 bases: TGCGCCAGCAGCCTCCGGACGGACTCCGAGGTTTCCTCCTACGAGCAGTACTTC.

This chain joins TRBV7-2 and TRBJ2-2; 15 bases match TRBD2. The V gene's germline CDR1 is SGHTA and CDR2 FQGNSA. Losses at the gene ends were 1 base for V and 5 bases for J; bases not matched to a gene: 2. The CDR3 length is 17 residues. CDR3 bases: TGTGCCAGCAGCTTAGTGGGACTAGCGGGAGGTACCGGGGAGCTGTTTTTT. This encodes CASSLVGLAGGTGELFF.

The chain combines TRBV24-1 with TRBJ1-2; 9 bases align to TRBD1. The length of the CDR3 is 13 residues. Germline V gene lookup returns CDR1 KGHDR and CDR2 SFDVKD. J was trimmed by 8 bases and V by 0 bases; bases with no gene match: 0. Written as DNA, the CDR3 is TGTGCCACCAGTGATTTGACAGGGGGCGGCTACACCTTC. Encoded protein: CATSDLTGGGYTF.

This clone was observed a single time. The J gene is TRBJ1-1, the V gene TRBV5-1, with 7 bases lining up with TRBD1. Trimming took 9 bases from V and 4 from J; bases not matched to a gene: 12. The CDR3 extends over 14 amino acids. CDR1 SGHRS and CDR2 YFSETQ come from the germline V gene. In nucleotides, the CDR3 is TGCGCCACCACCGAAAGGGGGCAGGGCACTGAAGCTTTCTTT. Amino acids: CATTERGQGTEAFF.

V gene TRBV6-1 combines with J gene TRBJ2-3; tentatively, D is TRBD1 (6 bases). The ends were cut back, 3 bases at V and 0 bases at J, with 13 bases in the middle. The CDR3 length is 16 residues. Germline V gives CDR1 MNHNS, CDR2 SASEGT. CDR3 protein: CASSDTGTHSTDTQYF. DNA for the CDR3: TGTGCCAGCAGTGACACCGGGACACATAGCACAGATACGCAGTATTTT.

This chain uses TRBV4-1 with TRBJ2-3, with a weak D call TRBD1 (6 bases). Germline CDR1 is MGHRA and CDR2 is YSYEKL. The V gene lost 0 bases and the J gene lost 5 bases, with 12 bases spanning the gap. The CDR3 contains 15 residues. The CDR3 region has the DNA TGCGCCAGCAGCCAAGAATTAGTGGGACAAGATACGCAGTATTTT. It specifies CASSQELVGQDTQYF.

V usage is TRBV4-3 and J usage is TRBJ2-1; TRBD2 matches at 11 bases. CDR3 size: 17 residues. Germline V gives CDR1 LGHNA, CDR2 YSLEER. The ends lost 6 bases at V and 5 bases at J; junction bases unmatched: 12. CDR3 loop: CASRPDPSGRSHNEQFF. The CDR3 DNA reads TGCGCCAGCAGGCCAGACCCTAGCGGGAGGTCCCACAATGAGCAGTTCTTC.

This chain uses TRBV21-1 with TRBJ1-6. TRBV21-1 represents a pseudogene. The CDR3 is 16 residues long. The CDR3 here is CASSKVGFNGFSPLHF. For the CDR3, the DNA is TGTGCCAGCAGCAAAGTTGGTTTTAACGGCTTTTCACCCCTCCACTTT.

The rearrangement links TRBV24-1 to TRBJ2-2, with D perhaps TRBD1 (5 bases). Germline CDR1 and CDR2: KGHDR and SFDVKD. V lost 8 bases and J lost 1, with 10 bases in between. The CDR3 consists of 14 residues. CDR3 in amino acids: CATNHQGNTGELFF. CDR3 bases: TGTGCCACCAATCATCAGGGGAACACCGGGGAGCTGTTTTTT.

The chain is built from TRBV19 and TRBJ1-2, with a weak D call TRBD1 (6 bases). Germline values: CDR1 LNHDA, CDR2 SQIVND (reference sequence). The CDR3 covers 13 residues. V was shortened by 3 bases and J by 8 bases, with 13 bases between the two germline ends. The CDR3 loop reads CASSMQGISGYTF. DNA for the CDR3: TGTGCCAGTAGTATGCAGGGGATAAGCGGCTACACCTTC.

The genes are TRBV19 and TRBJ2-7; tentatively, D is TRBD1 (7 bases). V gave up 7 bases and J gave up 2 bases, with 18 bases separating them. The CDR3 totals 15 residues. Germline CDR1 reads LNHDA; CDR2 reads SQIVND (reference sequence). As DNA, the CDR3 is TGTGCCAGTACCGCCCCGGGGGACAGTACCTACGAGCAGTACTTC. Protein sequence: CASTAPGDSTYEQYF.

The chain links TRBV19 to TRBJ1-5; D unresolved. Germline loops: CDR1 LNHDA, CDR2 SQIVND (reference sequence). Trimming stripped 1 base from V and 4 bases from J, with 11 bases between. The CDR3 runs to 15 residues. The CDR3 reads CASSIAPVQNQPQHF. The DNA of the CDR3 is TGTGCCAGTAGTATAGCCCCCGTACAGAATCAGCCCCAGCATTTT.

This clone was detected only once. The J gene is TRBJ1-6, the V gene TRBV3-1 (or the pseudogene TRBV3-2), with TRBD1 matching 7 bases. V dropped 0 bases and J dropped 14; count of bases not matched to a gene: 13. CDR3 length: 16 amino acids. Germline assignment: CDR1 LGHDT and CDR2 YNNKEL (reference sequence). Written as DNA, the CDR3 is TGTGCCAGCAGCCAAGAGAAGACAGGGTGGGGGATGGCCCTCCACTTT. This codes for CASSQEKTGWGMALHF.